A single sample gave rise to the 24 T cell receptor beta chains below, sequenced in a study of CD8+ T cells in alopecia areata. Specified treatment: oral pan-JAK inhibitor, 5-10 mg twice daily. The sequencing template was cDNA reverse transcribed from extracted RNA. The table came from immunoSEQ multiplex PCR; TCRdb's copy has only in-frame clones and leaves some out. The table includes tens of thousands of clones, approximately 66% detected once. This specimen was CD8+ T cells sorted from blood, taken at week 24, from a patient treated with tofacitinib. The receptors derive from a human donor with alopecia areata.

The genes are TRBV4-3 and TRBJ2-7, with 7 bases lining up with TRBD1. Germline V gene sequence: CDR1 LGHNA, CDR2 YSLEER. V was clipped by 0 bases and J by 6 bases; unmatched bases: 8. The CDR3 consists of 15 residues. The CDR3: CASSQETGIVREQYF. CDR3 DNA sequence: TGCGCCAGCAGCCAAGAGACAGGGATAGTACGCGAGCAGTACTTC.

Only one count was recorded for this clone. The chain uses TRBV13 and TRBJ2-5, with D possibly being TRBD2 (5 bases). The CDR3 totals 14 residues. Germline V CDR1 and CDR2: PRHDT, FYEKMQ (reference sequence). Trimming pared 6 bases from V and 2 bases from J, leaving 13 bases between. The CDR3 bases are TGTGCCAGCAGAGAACGGGGAGATCAAGAGACCCAGTACTTC. Translation gives CASRERGDQETQYF.

The chain couples TRBV7-2 to TRBJ2-1; the match to TRBD2 covers 7 bases. The germline gives CDR1 SGHTA, CDR2 FQGNSA. Trimming took 5 bases from V and 0 from J; bases not matched to a gene: 4. The CDR3 covers 15 residues. The CDR3 loop is CASSRLADSYNEQFF. The CDR3 DNA sequence: TGTGCCAGCAGCCGGCTAGCGGACTCCTACAATGAGCAGTTCTTC.

This chain uses TRBV4-3 with TRBJ2-5; no definite D call. Per germline, CDR1 LGHNA and CDR2 YSLEER. The CDR3 runs 13 residues. Trimming cost V 1 base and J 2 bases, with 5 bases left between them. As DNA, the CDR3 is TGCGCCAGCAGCCAAGCGCTACAAGAGACCCAGTACTTC. Translated, it gives CASSQALQETQYF.

This clone showed up just a few times. The chain couples TRBV7-9 to TRBJ1-6; D remains unclear. The germline CDR1 and CDR2 sequences are SEHNR and FQNEAQ (reference sequence). The CDR3 runs 15 residues. Trimming pared 3 bases from V and 4 bases from J, leaving 10 bases between. CDR3 loop: CASSFPPAYNSPLHF. The CDR3 region has the DNA TGTGCCAGCAGCTTCCCCCCAGCATATAATTCACCCCTCCACTTT.

J is TRBJ2-1 and V is TRBV7-9, with 7 nucleotides matching TRBD2. Germline V gene lookup returns CDR1 SEHNR and CDR2 FQNEAQ (reference sequence). CDR3 length equals 11 residues. V was clipped by 5 bases and J by 10 bases; unmatched bases: 2. Here the CDR3 DNA reads TGTGCCAGCAGCCGCGGGGGAGAGCAGTTCTTC. Its protein product is CASSRGGEQFF.

This clone turned up a few times. This chain connects TRBV28 to TRBJ2-7; D perhaps matches TRBD1 (6 bases). Between the trimmed V and J ends, which lost 3 bases and 10 bases, there was a span of 16 bases. Germline-derived CDR1 and CDR2 are MDHEN and SYDVKM. This CDR3 comprises 13 residues. The CDR3 is CASSFAGVITQYF. CDR3 in DNA: TGTGCCAGCAGTTTTGCAGGGGTGATCACTCAGTACTTC. Complete variable domain (other parts from reference TRBV28 and TRBJ2-7): DVKVTQSSRYLVKRTGEKVFLECVQDMDHENMFWYRQDPGLGLRLIYFSYDVKMKEKGDIPEGYSVSREKKERFSLILESASTNQTSMYLCASSFAGVITQYFGPGTRLTVT.

V and J are TRBV19 and TRBJ2-7; TRBD2 is a possible D gene (5 bases). CDR3 length: 14 residues. The V and J ends lost 3 bases and 0 bases respectively, with 9 bases between them. The V gene's germline CDR1 is LNHDA and CDR2 SQIVND (reference sequence). The CDR3 DNA is TGTGCCAGTAGTATCGATGACTACTCCTACGAGCAGTACTTC. This translates into CASSIDDYSYEQYF.

This clone was detected once. The gene calls are TRBV4-1 and TRBJ1-1; D is ambiguous. CDR1 is MGHRA, CDR2 YSYEKL, per germline. V dropped 5 bases and J dropped 7 bases, with 8 bases sitting between them. The CDR3 is 11 amino acids. This CDR3 reads CASSSLNEAFF. CDR3 DNA: TGCGCCAGCAGCTCTCTAAATGAAGCTTTCTTT.

This clone was counted a few times. The chain links TRBV7-3 to TRBJ2-1; the D is unclear. V gave up 5 bases and J gave up 2 bases, with 16 bases separating them. The germline V gene has CDR1 SGHTA and CDR2 FQGTGA. The CDR3 is 16 amino acids. DNA of the CDR3: TGTGCCAGCAGCATCCTACCACCGGTCCCCTACAATGAGCAGTTCTTC. This sequence encodes CASSILPPVPYNEQFF.

The rearrangement uses TRBV29-1 and TRBJ2-3; D is uncertain. Germline CDR1 and CDR2: SQVTM and ANQGSEA. This CDR3 comprises 12 residues. V lost 4 bases, J lost 6 bases, and 11 bases lay in between. This chain's CDR3 is CSVVDPRDTQYF. The CDR3 bases are TGCAGCGTTGTGGACCCGAGGGATACGCAGTATTTT.

This clone showed up just once. The rearrangement joins TRBV6-5 to TRBJ1-1; D is undetermined. CDR1 MNHEY and CDR2 SVGAGI come from the germline V gene. The CDR3 has 15 residues. V was clipped by 1 base and J by 0 bases, with 9 bases between them. CDR3 DNA: TGTGCCAGCAGTTACTACCCTACATTGAACACTGAAGCTTTCTTT. It is translated as CASSYYPTLNTEAFF.

This chain connects TRBV23-1 to TRBJ2-5; 10 bases map to TRBD2. TRBV23-1 is flagged as an ORF with uncertain function. This CDR3 contains 15 residues. J lost 5 bases, V lost 6 bases, and 9 bases had no gene match. The CDR3 DNA reads as TGCGCCAGCAGCGAGCGGGGGGGCGGAGGGGAGACCCAGTACTTC. Translated: CASSERGGGGETQYF.

J is TRBJ1-6 and V is TRBV4-2, with TRBD1 matching over 7 bases. The V segment lost 5 bases and the J segment 6 bases; nucleotides outside the gene matches: 7. Germline CDR1 and CDR2: LGHNA and YNFKEQ. The CDR3 has 15 amino acids. In DNA, the CDR3 is TGTGCCAGCAGCGAAGGACAGGTTTTTAATTCACCCCTCCACTTT. Its translation is CASSEGQVFNSPLHF.

The J gene is TRBJ2-3, the V gene TRBV5-1; 9 bases map to TRBD1. This CDR3 comprises 16 residues. Germline CDR1 SGHRS, CDR2 YFSETQ. The junction had 8 bases not matched to a gene; V was cut back by 4 bases and J by 2 bases. CDR3: CASSHAGTGPTDTQYF. The CDR3 DNA reads TGCGCCAGCAGCCATGCCGGGACAGGGCCCACAGATACGCAGTATTTT.

The chain has TRBV23-1 and TRBJ2-1; D is uncertain. TRBV23-1 is known as an ORF, though its function is uncertain. The CDR3 is 14 amino acids. Between the trimmed V and J ends, which lost 4 bases and 8 bases, there was a span of 15 bases. The CDR3 coding sequence is TGCGCCAGCAGTCCCCCCATCCTAGTCGATGAGCAGTTCTTC. Amino acid sequence: CASSPPILVDEQFF.

This clone has more than one count but fewer than ten. V is TRBV27 and J is TRBJ1-1; perhaps TRBD1 as D (5 bases). V shed 4 bases and J shed 7 bases, with 19 bases lying between them. Germline CDR1 reads MNHEY; CDR2 reads SMNVEV (reference sequence). The CDR3 is 15 residues long. CDR3 in amino acids: CASSYQSPPGGEAFF. The CDR3 nucleotides are TGTGCCAGCAGTTACCAGTCGCCACCGGGGGGTGAAGCTTTCTTT.

The CDR3 sequence is CAIGLFAGTSTGELFF. CDR3 in DNA: TGTGCCATCGGTCTTTTCGCCGGGACTAGCACCGGGGAGCTGTTTTTT. The chain employs TRBV10-3 and TRBJ2-2, with 8 bases aligning to TRBD2. This CDR3 spans 16 amino acids. Germline CDR1 ENHRY, CDR2 SYGVKD. The trim removed 8 bases at V and 4 bases at J, leaving 12 bases unmatched.

This sequence joins TRBV20-1 and TRBJ2-7; D gene ambiguous. CDR1 and CDR2 from the germline V gene are DFQATT and SNEGSKA (reference sequence). Trimming cost V 6 bases and J 6 bases, with 12 bases left between them. This CDR3 region has 11 residues. The CDR3 here is CSARPLGEQYF. As DNA, the CDR3 is TGCAGTGCCAGACCCCTGGGCGAGCAGTACTTC.

This clone was observed a few times. The same CDR3 arises from other DNA sequences in this sample as well. The V and J genes are TRBV4-3 and TRBJ2-7, with TRBD2 matching 11 bases. CDR1 is LGHNA, CDR2 YSLEER, per germline. The trim removed 3 bases at V and 0 bases at J, leaving 4 bases unmatched. The CDR3 sequence is 16 residues long. In nucleotides, the CDR3 is TGCGCCAGCAGCCAGGCAACTAGCGGGAGCTCCTACGAGCAGTACTTC. It codes for CASSQATSGSSYEQYF.

V usage is TRBV4-1 and J usage is TRBJ1-5, with D unclear. Germline V lookup: CDR1 MGHRA, CDR2 YSYEKL. V lost 0 bases to trimming and J lost 6 bases, with 6 bases between them. The CDR3 spans 13 residues. For the CDR3, the DNA is TGCGCCAGCAGCCAAGAGGGTATTCAGCCCCAGCATTTT. This translates into CASSQEGIQPQHF.

This sequence joins TRBV4-1 and TRBJ1-2; TRBD1 agrees at 8 bases. Trimming at V came to 1 base and at J to 6 bases, leaving 4 bases not matched to a gene. CDR3 length equals 14 residues. Looked up from germline, CDR1 is MGHRA and CDR2 is YSYEKL. Here the CDR3 reads CASSQGDRLDGYTF. As DNA, the CDR3 is TGCGCCAGCAGCCAAGGGGACAGGCTGGATGGCTACACCTTC.

The table lists this clone with a few counts. This chain connects TRBV4-1 to TRBJ1-5; no clear D gene. Looked up from germline, CDR1 is MGHRA and CDR2 is YSYEKL. The ends were cut back, 0 bases at V and 6 bases at J, with 15 bases in the middle. This CDR3 is built from 16 residues. CDR3 coding DNA: TGCGCCAGCAGCCAAGATAGGACCACGTTAGGTCAGCCCCAGCATTTT. Protein product: CASSQDRTTLGQPQHF.

The chain couples TRBV4-1 to TRBJ2-2, with 7 bases identical to TRBD2. Trimming cost V 1 base and J 2 bases; bases outside gene matches: 7. The CDR3 extends over 17 amino acids. The germline CDR1 and CDR2 sequences are MGHRA and YSYEKL. CDR3 sequence reads: CASSQGVTGGNTGELFF. The CDR3 DNA reads TGCGCCAGCAGCCAAGGGGTCACGGGGGGAAACACCGGGGAGCTGTTTTTT.